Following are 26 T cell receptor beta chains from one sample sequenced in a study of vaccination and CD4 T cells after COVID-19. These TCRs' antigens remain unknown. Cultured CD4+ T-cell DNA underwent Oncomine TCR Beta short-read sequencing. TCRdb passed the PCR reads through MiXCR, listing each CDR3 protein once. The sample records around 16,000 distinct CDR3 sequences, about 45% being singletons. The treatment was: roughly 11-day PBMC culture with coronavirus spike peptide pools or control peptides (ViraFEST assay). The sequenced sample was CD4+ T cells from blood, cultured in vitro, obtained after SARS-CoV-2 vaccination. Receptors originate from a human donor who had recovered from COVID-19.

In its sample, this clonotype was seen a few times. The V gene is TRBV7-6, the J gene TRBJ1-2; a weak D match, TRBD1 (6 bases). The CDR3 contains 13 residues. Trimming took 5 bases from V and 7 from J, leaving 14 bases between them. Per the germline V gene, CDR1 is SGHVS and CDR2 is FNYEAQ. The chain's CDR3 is CASSRVEGVGYTF. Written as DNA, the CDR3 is TGTGCCAGCAGCCGCGTCGAGGGGGTTGGCTACACCTTC.

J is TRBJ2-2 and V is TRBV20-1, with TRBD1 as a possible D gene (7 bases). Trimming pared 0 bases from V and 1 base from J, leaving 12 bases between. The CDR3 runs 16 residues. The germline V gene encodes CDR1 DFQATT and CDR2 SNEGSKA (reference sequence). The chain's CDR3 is CSARDPQGGNTGELFF. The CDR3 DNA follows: TGCAGTGCTAGAGACCCGCAGGGGGGGAACACCGGGGAGCTGTTTTTT.

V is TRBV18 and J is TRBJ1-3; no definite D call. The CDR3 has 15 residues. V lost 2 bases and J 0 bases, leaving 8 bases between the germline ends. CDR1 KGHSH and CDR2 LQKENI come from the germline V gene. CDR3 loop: CASSPARHSGNTIYF. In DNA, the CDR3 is TGTGCCAGCTCACCAGCCAGGCACTCTGGAAACACCATATATTTT.

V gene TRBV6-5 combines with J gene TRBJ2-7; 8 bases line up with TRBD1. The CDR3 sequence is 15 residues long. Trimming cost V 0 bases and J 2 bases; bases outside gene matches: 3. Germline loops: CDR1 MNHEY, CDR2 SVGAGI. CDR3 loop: CASSYSAGGPYEQYF. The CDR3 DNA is TGTGCCAGCAGTTACTCGGCAGGGGGCCCCTACGAGCAGTACTTC.

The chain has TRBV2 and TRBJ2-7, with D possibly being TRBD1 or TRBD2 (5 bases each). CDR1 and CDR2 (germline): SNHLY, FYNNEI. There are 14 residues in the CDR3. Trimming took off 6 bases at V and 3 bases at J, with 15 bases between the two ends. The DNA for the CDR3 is TGTGCCAGCAGGGGGACCGTACCGGGCTACGAGCAGTACTTC. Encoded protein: CASRGTVPGYEQYF. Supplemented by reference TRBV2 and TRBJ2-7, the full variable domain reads EPEVTQTPSHQVTQMGQEVILRCVPISNHLYFYWYRQILGQKVEFLVSFYNNEISEKSEIFDDQFSVERPDGSNFTLKIRSTKLEDSAMYFCASRGTVPGYEQYFGPGTRLTVT.

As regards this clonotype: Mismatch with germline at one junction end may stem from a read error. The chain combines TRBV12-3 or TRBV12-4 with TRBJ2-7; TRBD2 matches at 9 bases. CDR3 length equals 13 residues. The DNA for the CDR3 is TGTGCCAGCAGTGTAGCGGGAGATAGTGAGCAGTACTTC. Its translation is CASSVAGDSEQYF.

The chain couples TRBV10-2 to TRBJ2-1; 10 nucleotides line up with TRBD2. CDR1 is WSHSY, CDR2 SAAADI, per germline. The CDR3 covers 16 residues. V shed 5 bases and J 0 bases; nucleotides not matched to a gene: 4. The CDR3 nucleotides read TGCGCCAGCAGTCGATGGACTAGCGGCTCCTACAATGAGCAGTTCTTC. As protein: CASSRWTSGSYNEQFF.

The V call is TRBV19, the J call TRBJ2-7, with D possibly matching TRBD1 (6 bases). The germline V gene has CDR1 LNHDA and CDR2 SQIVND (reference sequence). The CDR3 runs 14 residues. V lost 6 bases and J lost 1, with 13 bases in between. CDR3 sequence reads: CASRQTGSSYEQYF. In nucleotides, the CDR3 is TGTGCCAGTAGGCAGACAGGATCTTCCTACGAGCAGTACTTC.

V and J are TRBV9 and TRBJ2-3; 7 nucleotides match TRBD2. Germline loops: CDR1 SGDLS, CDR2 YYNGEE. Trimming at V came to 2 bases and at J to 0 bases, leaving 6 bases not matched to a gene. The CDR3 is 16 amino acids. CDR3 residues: CASSVNAGASTDTQYF. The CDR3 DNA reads TGTGCCAGCAGCGTTAATGCGGGAGCTAGCACAGATACGCAGTATTTT. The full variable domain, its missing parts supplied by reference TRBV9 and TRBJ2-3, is DSGVTQTPKHLITATGQRVTLRCSPRSGDLSVYWYQQSLDQGLQFLIQYYNGEERAKGNILERFSAQQFPDLHSELNLSSLELGDSALYFCASSVNAGASTDTQYFGPGTRLTVL.

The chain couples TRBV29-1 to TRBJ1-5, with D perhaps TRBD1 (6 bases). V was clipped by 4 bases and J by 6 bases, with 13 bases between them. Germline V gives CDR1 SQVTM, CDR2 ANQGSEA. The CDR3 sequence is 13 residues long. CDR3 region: CSVASTGGQPQHF. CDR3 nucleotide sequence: TGCAGCGTTGCGTCGACAGGAGGTCAGCCCCAGCATTTT.

The CDR3: CASSLGPGYTF. The CDR3 DNA reads TGTGCCAGTAGCCTGGGGCCTGGCTACACCTTC. The chain couples TRBV19 to TRBJ1-2, with TRBD1 as a possible D gene (5 bases). This CDR3 region has 11 residues. Trimming took off 6 bases at V and 7 bases at J, with 9 bases between the two ends. The germline gives CDR1 LNHDA, CDR2 SQIVND (reference sequence).

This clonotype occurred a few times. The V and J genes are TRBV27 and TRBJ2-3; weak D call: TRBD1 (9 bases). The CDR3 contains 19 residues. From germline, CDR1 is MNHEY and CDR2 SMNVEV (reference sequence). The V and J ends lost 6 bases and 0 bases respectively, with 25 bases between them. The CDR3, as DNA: TGTGCCAGCAGACTCGGGACAGGGCATTCTAGCGGGAGCACAGATACGCAGTATTTT. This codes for CASRLGTGHSSGSTDTQYF.

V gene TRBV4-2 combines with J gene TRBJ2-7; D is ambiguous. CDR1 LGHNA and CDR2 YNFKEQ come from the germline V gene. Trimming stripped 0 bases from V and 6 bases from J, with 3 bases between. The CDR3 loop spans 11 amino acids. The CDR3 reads CASSQDTEQYF. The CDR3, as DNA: TGTGCCAGCAGCCAAGATACCGAGCAGTACTTC.

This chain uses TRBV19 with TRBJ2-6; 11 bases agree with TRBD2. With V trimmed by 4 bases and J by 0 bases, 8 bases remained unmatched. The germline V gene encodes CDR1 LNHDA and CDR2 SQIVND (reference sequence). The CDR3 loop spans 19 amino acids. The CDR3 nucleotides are TGTGCCAGTAGTAGAGGGACTAGCGGTCTATCCTCTGGGGCCAACGTCCTGACTTTC. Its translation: CASSRGTSGLSSGANVLTF.

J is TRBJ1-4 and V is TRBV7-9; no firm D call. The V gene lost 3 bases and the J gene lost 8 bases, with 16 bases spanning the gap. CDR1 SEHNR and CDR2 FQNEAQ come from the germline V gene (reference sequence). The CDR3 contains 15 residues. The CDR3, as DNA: TGTGCCAGCAGCTTCTCTCGTGGATTAGGGGAAAAACTGTTTTTT. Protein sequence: CASSFSRGLGEKLFF.

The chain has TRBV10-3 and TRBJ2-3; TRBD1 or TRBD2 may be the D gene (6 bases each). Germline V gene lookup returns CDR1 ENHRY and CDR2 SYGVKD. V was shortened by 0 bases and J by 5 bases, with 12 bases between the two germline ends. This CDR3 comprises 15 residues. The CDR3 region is CAISESYREVDTQYF. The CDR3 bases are TGTGCCATCAGTGAGTCTTACAGGGAGGTAGATACGCAGTATTTT.

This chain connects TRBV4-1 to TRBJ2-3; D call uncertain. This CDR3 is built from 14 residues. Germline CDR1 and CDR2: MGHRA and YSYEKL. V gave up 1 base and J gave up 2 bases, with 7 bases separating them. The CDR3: CASSQVTLTDTQYF. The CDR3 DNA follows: TGCGCCAGCAGCCAAGTTACGCTCACAGATACGCAGTATTTT.

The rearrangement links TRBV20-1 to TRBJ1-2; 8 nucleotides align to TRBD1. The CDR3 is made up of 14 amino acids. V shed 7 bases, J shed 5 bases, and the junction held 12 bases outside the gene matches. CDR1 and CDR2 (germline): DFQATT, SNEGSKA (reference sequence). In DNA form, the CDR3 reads TGCAGTGGACCTACCGGGACAGGAGATTATGGCTACACCTTC. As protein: CSGPTGTGDYGYTF.

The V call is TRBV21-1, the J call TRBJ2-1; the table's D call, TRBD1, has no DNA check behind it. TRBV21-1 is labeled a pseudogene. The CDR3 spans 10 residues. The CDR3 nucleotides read TGTGCCGAGCCGGGCTTTGAGCAGTTCTTC. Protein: CAEPGFEQFF.

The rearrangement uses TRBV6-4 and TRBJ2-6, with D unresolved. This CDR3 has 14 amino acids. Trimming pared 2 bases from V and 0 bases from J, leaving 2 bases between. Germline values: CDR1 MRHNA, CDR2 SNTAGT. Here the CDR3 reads CASSDNSGANVLTF. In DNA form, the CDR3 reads TGTGCCAGCAGTGACAACTCTGGGGCCAACGTCCTGACTTTC.

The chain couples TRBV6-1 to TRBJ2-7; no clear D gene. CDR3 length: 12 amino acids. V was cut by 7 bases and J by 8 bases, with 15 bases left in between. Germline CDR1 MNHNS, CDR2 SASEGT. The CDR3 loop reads CASTSGIGQQYF. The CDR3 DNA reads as TGTGCCAGCACCTCTGGGATCGGGCAGCAGTACTTC.

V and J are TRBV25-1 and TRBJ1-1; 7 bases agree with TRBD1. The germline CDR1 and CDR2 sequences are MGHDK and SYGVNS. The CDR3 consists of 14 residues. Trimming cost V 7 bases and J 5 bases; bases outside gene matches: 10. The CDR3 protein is CASTETGLGTEAFF. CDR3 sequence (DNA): TGTGCCAGCACCGAGACAGGGTTGGGAACTGAAGCTTTCTTT. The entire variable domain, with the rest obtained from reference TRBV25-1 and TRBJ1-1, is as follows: EADIYQTPRYLVIGTGKKITLECSQTMGHDKMYWYQQDPGMELHLIHYSYGVNSTEKGDLSSESTVSRIRTEHFPLTLESARPSHTSQYLCASTETGLGTEAFFGQGTRLTVV.

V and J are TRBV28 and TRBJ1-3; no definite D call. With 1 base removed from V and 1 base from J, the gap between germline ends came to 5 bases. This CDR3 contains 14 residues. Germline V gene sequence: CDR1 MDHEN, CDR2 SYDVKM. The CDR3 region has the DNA TGTGCCAGCAGTTTATCTGGGTCTGGAAACACCATATATTTT. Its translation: CASSLSGSGNTIYF.

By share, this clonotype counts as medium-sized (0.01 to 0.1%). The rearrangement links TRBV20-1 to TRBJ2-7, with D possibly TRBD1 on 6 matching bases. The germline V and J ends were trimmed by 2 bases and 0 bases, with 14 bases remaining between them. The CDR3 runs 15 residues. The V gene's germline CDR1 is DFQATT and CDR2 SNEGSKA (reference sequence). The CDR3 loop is CSARTGSSDSYEQYF. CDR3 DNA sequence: TGCAGTGCTAGAACAGGGTCTTCCGACTCCTACGAGCAGTACTTC.

CDR3 DNA: TGTGCCAGCAGCCAAGGCAGTAGCAATCAGCCCCAGCATTTT. Amino acids: CASSQGSSNQPQHF. This chain uses TRBV3-1 with TRBJ1-5; no reliable D call. V lost 1 base, J lost 0 bases, and 4 bases lay in between. The CDR3 is 14 residues long. The germline V gene has CDR1 LGHDT and CDR2 YNNKEL (reference sequence).

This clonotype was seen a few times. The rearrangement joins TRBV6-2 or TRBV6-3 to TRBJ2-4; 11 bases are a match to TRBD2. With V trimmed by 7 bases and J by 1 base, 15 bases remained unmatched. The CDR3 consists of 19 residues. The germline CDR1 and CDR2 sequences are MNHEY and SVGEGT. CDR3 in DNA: TGTGCCAGCACCCCCTGGGCTAGCGGGAGGAGTGGGGCCAAAAACATTCAGTACTTC. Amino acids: CASTPWASGRSGAKNIQYF.